These T cell receptor beta chains were read from a single sample in a study of blood T cell repertoires in COVID-19. Assay used: immunoSEQ multiplex PCR; TCRdb lists only in-frame clones, some missing. The data hold over 95,000 clones, with approximately 90% observed a single time. Sequences were obtained from peripheral blood. Receptors originate from a woman aged 45-65 years with acute or convalescent COVID-19. CDR3s include the opening cysteine and the closing phenylalanine or tryptophan. The D gene is left open where the match is weak. Size tells how often a clone was seen (once, few, many) or the class of an expanded clone, and some rows leave it out.

V gene	D gene	clone size	J gene	CDR3 DNA	CDR3 protein
TRBV7-8	-	-	TRBJ1-1	TGTGCCAGCAGCTTATCTCGGAGCCTGAACACTGAAGCTTTCTTT	CASSLSRSLNTEAFF
TRBV7-8	TRBD1	-	TRBJ1-2	TGTGCCAGCAGCTTCGACAGGGGATGGGCGGATGGCTACACCTTC	CASSFDRGWADGYTF
TRBV2	-	-	TRBJ1-1	TGTGCCAGCACAGGGGACGGCAAGAACACTGAAGCTTTCTTT	CASTGDGKNTEAFF
TRBV7-9	TRBD2	-	TRBJ2-2	TGTGCCAGCAGCTTAGCTTCTAGCGGGAACACCGGGGAGCTGTTTTTT	CASSLASSGNTGELFF
TRBV10-3	-	-	TRBJ2-3	TGTGCCATCAGTGTAGGGGCGACCACAGATACGCAGTATTTT	CAISVGATTDTQYF
TRBV19	-	-	TRBJ2-2	TGTGCCAGTAGTATGCGGGGAAGGACCGGGGAGCTGTTTTTT	CASSMRGRTGELFF
TRBV9	-	-	TRBJ2-5	TGTGCCAGCAGCGTAACAGGGGAGACCCAGTACTTC	CASSVTGETQYF
TRBV10-2	TRBD2	-	TRBJ2-3	TGCGCCAGCAGTCCTAGAGCGGGGGGGGGCGGTACGCAGTATTTT	CASSPRAGGGGTQYF
TRBV9	-	few	TRBJ1-3	TGTGCCAGCAGTCCGGACAGCCACCCTGGAAACACCATATATTTT	CASSPDSHPGNTIYF
TRBV7-2	-	-	TRBJ1-1	TGTGCCAGCAGTCTTTCCCAGATGAACACTGAAGCTTTCTTT	CASSLSQMNTEAFF
TRBV27	TRBD1	few	TRBJ1-1	TGTGCCAGCAGTTTCCATCAGGGGGGCACTGAAGCTTTCTTT	CASSFHQGGTEAFF
TRBV12-3/TRBV12-4	-	-	TRBJ2-5	TGTGCCAGCAGTTTTGGGGGGGAGACCCAGTACTTC	CASSFGGETQYF
TRBV30	TRBD2	-	TRBJ2-5	TGTGCCTGGTCCCTGCGGAGAACTAGCGGGAGCGCAGAGACCCAGTACTTC	CAWSLRRTSGSAETQYF
TRBV7-3	-	few	TRBJ2-1	TGTGCCAGCAGCTCCGGGGGGCAAGATGAGCAGTTCTTC	CASSSGGQDEQFF
TRBV30	-	-	TRBJ2-2	TGTGCCTGGAGTCCTACTACTCCGAGGACCGGGGAGCTGTTTTTT	CAWSPTTPRTGELFF
TRBV9	-	-	TRBJ1-1	TGTGCCAGCAGCGGACAACCGGGGTCCCCTGAAGCTTTCTTT	CASSGQPGSPEAFF
TRBV5-6	TRBD2	once	TRBJ2-5	TGTGCCAGCAGCTTTGGGCTAGCGGGGGGTAGAGTACAAGAGACCCAGTACTTC	CASSFGLAGGRVQETQYF
TRBV5-1	-	-	TRBJ2-2	TGCGCCAGCAGCTTGGCCGGCCAGGCTACCACCGGGGAGCTGTTTTTT	CASSLAGQATTGELFF
TRBV19	-	-	TRBJ1-5	TGTGCCAGTAGTAGGAACCTAGGCCCTAGCAATCAGCCCCAGCATTTT	CASSRNLGPSNQPQHF
TRBV5-1	-	-	TRBJ1-1	TGCGCCAGCTCACAGGTAATGAACACTGAAGCTTTCTTT	CASSQVMNTEAFF
TRBV4-1	-	once	TRBJ1-6	TGCGCCAGCAGCCAAGAAAGGGATCCCCGGGGACCCCTCCACTTT	CASSQERDPRGPLHF
TRBV19	TRBD1	-	TRBJ2-3	TGTGCCAGTAGGACAGGGCCTAGCACAGATACGCAGTATTTT	CASRTGPSTDTQYF
TRBV19	-	once	TRBJ1-3	TGTGCCAGTAGTCTTCAGGGTTCCTTCTCTGGAAACACCATATATTTT	CASSLQGSFSGNTIYF
TRBV3-1/TRBV3-2	TRBD2	-	TRBJ2-2	TGTGCCAGCAGCCAAGGAACTAGCGGGAGATTGGGGGAGCTGTTTTTT	CASSQGTSGRLGELFF
TRBV4-1	-	-	TRBJ1-1	TGCGCCAGCAGCCCCACAGGGAACACTGAAGCTTTCTTT	CASSPTGNTEAFF
TRBV2	-	-	TRBJ1-5	TGTGCCAGCTCGGGGAGCAATCAGCCCCAGCATTTT	CASSGSNQPQHF
TRBV5-1	-	-	TRBJ2-7	TGCGCCAGCAGCTCCGGACAGCTCTACGAGCAGTACTTC	CASSSGQLYEQYF
TRBV7-2	TRBD1	-	TRBJ2-7	TGTGCCAGCAGCTTAGGGATACCGGGACAGGGAATCTACGAGCAGTACTTC	CASSLGIPGQGIYEQYF
TRBV11-2	-	-	TRBJ1-6	TGTGCCAGCAGCGCCCCGGGGGGGGATTCACCCCTCCACTTT	CASSAPGGDSPLHF
TRBV6-1	-	-	TRBJ1-2	TGTGCCAGCAGTGATCGGGGGAGTTCGTATGGCTACACCTTC	CASSDRGSSYGYTF
TRBV5-4	-	-	TRBJ1-1	TGTGCCAGCAGCCACTTACAGAACATGAACACTGAAGCTTTCTTT	CASSHLQNMNTEAFF
TRBV6-5	-	-	TRBJ1-1	TGTGCCAGCAGTTACGGGGGAGGGACGGACACTGAAGCTTTCTTT	CASSYGGGTDTEAFF
TRBV7-8	TRBD1	few	TRBJ1-1	TGTGCCAGCAGCCGGAGGGCAGGGGGGGAAGCTTTCTTT	CASSRRAGGEAFF
TRBV11-2	-	-	TRBJ2-5	TGTGCCAGCAGCTTAGATCCGGAGACCCAGTACTTC	CASSLDPETQYF
TRBV6-1	-	-	TRBJ1-2	TGTGCCAGCAGTGAAGGCCGCCAGGGGAAGGCCTATGGCTACACCTTC	CASSEGRQGKAYGYTF
TRBV12-3/TRBV12-4	-	-	TRBJ2-1	TGTGCCAGCAGTTTAGGGCTCAATGAGCAGTTCTTC	CASSLGLNEQFF
TRBV4-1	-	once	TRBJ1-3	TGCGCCAGCAGCCAAGTAGGAAACACCATATATTTT	CASSQVGNTIYF
TRBV10-3	-	-	TRBJ1-2	TGTGCCATCAGTGACCAGGGCTCTAACTATGGCTACACCTTC	CAISDQGSNYGYTF
TRBV19	-	-	TRBJ2-2	TGTGCCAGTAGTCGCCAGGGCACCGGGGAGCTGTTTTTT	CASSRQGTGELFF
TRBV19	-	-	TRBJ1-2	TGTGCCAGCACTCAAGGACAGCGCGAGTATGGCTACACCTTC	CASTQGQREYGYTF
TRBV7-9	TRBD1	-	TRBJ1-1	TGTGCCACAAACACCGGGACAGGGATCATGAACACTGAAGCTTTCTTT	CATNTGTGIMNTEAFF
TRBV6-5	-	-	TRBJ1-1	TGTGCCAGCAGTCCTCAGGGGAACACTGAAGCTTTCTTT	CASSPQGNTEAFF
TRBV5-4	-	once	TRBJ1-6	TGTGCCAGCAGCCTGCGGGGGGGCTTAGGCTCACCCCTCCACTTT	CASSLRGGLGSPLHF
TRBV6-6	TRBD1	once	TRBJ2-7	TGTGCCAGCAGTCCCTCTCCCGGGACAGATCACTACGAGCAGTACTTC	CASSPSPGTDHYEQYF
TRBV28	-	-	TRBJ1-2	TGTGCCAGCAGTTTGGGCAGACGACTAAGATACTATGGCTACACCTTC	CASSLGRRLRYYGYTF
TRBV18	-	-	TRBJ2-3	TGTGCCAGCTCACGTATCAGGGCAGATACGCAGTATTTT	CASSRIRADTQYF
TRBV5-8	-	-	TRBJ1-4	TGTGCCAGCAGCCCTCCTGATGAAAAACTGTTTTTT	CASSPPDEKLFF
TRBV19	-	-	TRBJ1-4	TGTGCCAGTTATACCAGGGGAACTAATGAAAAACTGTTTTTT	CASYTRGTNEKLFF
TRBV9	-	-	TRBJ1-4	TGTGCCAGCAGCAAGACAGCAACTAATGAAAAACTGTTTTTT	CASSKTATNEKLFF
TRBV5-6	-	-	TRBJ2-3	TGTGCCAGCAGCGCGATTAGCACAGATACGCAGTATTTT	CASSAISTDTQYF